The entry below gives a single T cell receptor beta chain sequence along with its context. Its antigen is undetermined. This entry comes from a study of regulatory and conventional T cells in RAG deficiency. Data came from immunoSEQ multiplex PCR; TCRdb stores just in-frame clones and leaves some out. Among roughly 11,000 clones, approximately 93% were seen once, and the ten largest hold 1.1% to 1.5%. Blood CD4+ CD25-high CD127-low regulatory T cells supplied the genomic DNA template. The CDR3 contains 14 residues. CDR1 is MNHNY and CDR2 is SVGAGI in the germline V gene (reference sequence). Trimming left V 2 bases short and J 2 bases short, with 10 bases between. General study findings and limits: Omenn syndrome and CID/AS patients had approximately 100-fold fewer unique Treg TCR beta sequences, versus around 10-fold elsewhere. Omenn patients showed >80% Treg-Tconv overlap and shorter CDR3 lengths.

These records were also assigned to another study, of regulatory T cells. That work states: The PCR used 52 TRBV and 13 TRBJ primers. Skewed V and J usage and few unique V-J pairs marked patient repertoires, most in Tregs.

Sample: CD127- CD25+ CD4+ Tregs sorted from blood. The TCR sequence derives from a human donor in good health. The chain carries TRBV6-6 and TRBJ2-7; D gene uncertain. CDR3 amino acids: CASSYPTTTYEQYF. CDR3 in DNA: TGTGCCAGCAGTTACCCTACGACAACCTACGAGCAGTACTTC.